The rows below give T cell receptor beta chains drawn from one sample of a study of blood T cells in healthy people across ages. TCRdb ran MiXCR on the 5' RACE reads and lists one entry per CDR3 protein. The sample shows 850,000 to 1,000,000 distinct CDR3 sequences, 45% to 60% of them seen only once. Sequenced material: blood. The receptors derive from a woman aged 55-70 years in good health. CDR3s include the opening cysteine and the closing phenylalanine or tryptophan. D genes are given only for firm matches. Rows give clone size only sometimes, using once, few, many, or a class for an expanded clone.

TRBJ1-4 . . TRBV25-1 CASSEPGEKLFF TGTGCCAGCAGTGAACCGGGTGAAAAACTGTTTTTT
TRBJ2-3 TRBD2 . TRBV29-1 CSVVGTSFLADTQYF TGCAGCGTAGTAGGGACTAGCTTCTTGGCAGATACGCAGTATTTT
TRBJ1-1 . . TRBV7-9 CASSLRAAGMNTEAFF TGTGCCAGCAGCCTAAGGGCAGCGGGTATGAACACTGAAGCTTTCTTT
TRBJ1-2 . few TRBV6-6 CASSYSRAGDGYTF TGTGCCAGCAGTTACTCGAGGGCAGGGGATGGCTACACCTTC
TRBJ2-3 . . TRBV4-3 CASSQLREKGLDTQYF TGCGCCAGCAGCCAGCTTCGGGAGAAAGGCCTAGATACGCAGTATTTT
TRBJ2-5 . . TRBV4-1 CASSHLDKETQYF TGCGCCAGCAGCCATTTAGACAAAGAGACCCAGTACTTC
TRBJ1-2 . few TRBV2 CASSGPSPYGYTF TGTGCCAGCAGCGGACCGAGCCCCTATGGCTACACCTTC
TRBJ2-7 . . TRBV29-1 CSAVSSYEQYF TGCAGCGCGGTGAGCTCCTACGAGCAGTACTTC
TRBJ1-4 . . TRBV28 CASSSIPFNLGARYEKLFF TGTGCCAGCAGTTCGATCCCATTTAATCTAGGGGCACGTTATGAAAAACTGTTTTTT
TRBJ2-3 . few TRBV10-3 CANAPGVGTDTQYF TGTGCCAACGCCCCCGGGGTGGGCACAGATACGCAGTATTTT
TRBJ2-2 . few TRBV12-3/TRBV12-4 CASSFLYEAGELFF TGTGCCAGCAGTTTTCTGTACGAAGCCGGGGAGCTGTTTTTT
TRBJ2-7 . . TRBV6-1 CASSEEYYKYEQYF TGTGCCAGCAGTGAAGAATACTATAAATACGAGCAGTACTTC
TRBJ2-3 . . TRBV20-1 CSASSWVGTSTDTQYF TGCAGTGCTAGTTCGTGGGTGGGGACCAGCACAGATACGCAGTATTTT
TRBJ2-3 TRBD2 . TRBV5-5 CASSYPGLAFTDTQYF TGTGCCAGCAGCTACCCGGGACTAGCCTTCACAGATACGCAGTATTTT
TRBJ2-7 . few TRBV12-3/TRBV12-4 CASSLRRSGSGEQYF TGTGCCAGCAGTTTAAGGAGGAGTGGGAGTGGGGAGCAGTACTTC
TRBJ2-2 TRBD1 . TRBV24-1 CATSDSARGWAGELFF TGTGCCACCAGTGATTCAGCCAGGGGGTGGGCCGGGGAGCTGTTTTTT
TRBJ1-4 . few TRBV7-9 CASTIGTNEKLFF TGTGCCAGCACTATCGGCACAAATGAAAAACTGTTTTTT
TRBJ1-2 . few TRBV4-1 CASSQKDGYYGYTF TGCGCCAGCAGCCAGAAGGACGGCTACTATGGCTACACCTTC
TRBJ2-7 . . TRBV30 CAWSVRSAGSYEQYF TGTGCCTGGAGTGTACGGTCCGCGGGCTCCTACGAGCAGTACTTC
TRBJ2-3 . few TRBV4-1 CASALGGGIDTQYF TGCGCCAGCGCTTTAGGAGGGGGGATAGATACGCAGTATTTT
TRBJ2-4 TRBD2 . TRBV7-2 CASGPWGREGNIQYF TGTGCCAGCGGCCCTTGGGGGCGGGAGGGGAACATTCAGTACTTC
TRBJ2-3 . . TRBV9 CASSVWDGGVFTDTQYF TGTGCCAGCAGCGTATGGGACGGTGGTGTTTTCACAGATACGCAGTATTTT
TRBJ1-1 TRBD1 . TRBV28 CASRSSSGQGSTEAFF TGTGCCAGCAGATCCTCATCGGGACAGGGGTCTACTGAAGCTTTCTTT
TRBJ2-4 TRBD1 few TRBV5-1 CASSFGGTGANIQYF TGCGCCAGCAGCTTCGGCGGGACAGGAGCAAACATTCAGTACTTC